This TCR beta chain was captured in a study of technical replicates of blood from several donors (dated by TCRdb to about 2017). V is trimmed back by 0 bases and J by 10 bases, and the junction contains 3 bases that no gene match accounts for. Inclusive of the bounding cysteine and phenylalanine, the CDR3 is 15 residues long. The only DNA kept is the CDR3, 45 bases in frame from the first base. For CDR1 and CDR2, the germline V gene lists LGHNT and FRNRAP. Library generation was performed with the immunoSEQ multiplex PCR assay. Imported from immuneACCESS, the table was reduced by TCRdb to in-frame sequences with V and J called. These copies leave out some clones; in studies compared against another copy, an unresolved V gene accounts for under half, and the cause of the remainder is not known. The sample table records around 86,000 clones; 90% to 98% of these occur just once. The ten largest clones represent around 0.2% of the sample.

Of note for this clone: Its antigen is not yet known. The record has no base qualities; no much larger clone is one base away.

The sequence came from a human donor in good health. Input material: T cells isolated from PBMCs. The V and J segments used are TRBV12-5 and TRBJ1-6, and 10 junction bases match TRBD1. The DNA sequence reads TGTGCTAGTGGTTTGGTTAGGGACAGGGGATCACCCCTCCACTTT. Translated, it gives CASGLVRDRGSPLHF.